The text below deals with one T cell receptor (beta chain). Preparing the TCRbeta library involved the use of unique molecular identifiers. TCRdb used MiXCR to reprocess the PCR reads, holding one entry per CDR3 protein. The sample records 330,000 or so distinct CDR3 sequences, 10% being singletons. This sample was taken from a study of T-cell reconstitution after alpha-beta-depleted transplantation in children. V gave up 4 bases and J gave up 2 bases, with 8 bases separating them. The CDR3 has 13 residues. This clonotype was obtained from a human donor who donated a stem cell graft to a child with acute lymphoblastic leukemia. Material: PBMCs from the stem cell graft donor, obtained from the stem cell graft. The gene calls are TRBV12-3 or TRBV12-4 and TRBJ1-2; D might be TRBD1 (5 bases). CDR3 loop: CASSYPGNYGYTF. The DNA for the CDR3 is TGTGCCAGCAGTTACCCAGGGAACTATGGCTACACCTTC.